This TCR beta chain was sequenced in a study of blood T cell repertoires in COVID-19. Across the study: The cDNA or gDNA used as material had been derived from T cells, B-cell-depleted T cells, or PBMCs.

The junction had 10 bases not matched to a gene; V was cut back by 1 base and J by 7 bases. Germline-derived CDR1 and CDR2 are WSHSY and SAAADI. This CDR3 is 16 amino acids long. Original processing notes: By means of reference gene primer amplification, nucleated cell counts were estimated. Sequencing was performed with immunoSEQ multiplex PCR; in TCRdb, only in-frame clones are kept and a portion is missing. V, J and clone size are taken as reported in that table, and D and trimming were inferred from the DNA itself. The sample holds 150,000 to 200,000 clones; 88% are singletons and the top ten take about 2%.

The J gene is TRBJ2-7, the V gene TRBV10-2; the match to TRBD2 covers 10 bases. The sequencing input was peripheral blood. This receptor was taken from a man between 65 and 85 years old with active or convalescent COVID-19. The CDR3 is CASSEYASGRLREQYF. The CDR3 DNA sequence: TGCGCCAGCAGTGAGTACGCTAGCGGGAGACTGCGGGAGCAGTACTTC.